The present TCR beta chain was sequenced within a study of identifying expanded T cells in peripheral blood (dated by TCRdb to about 2019). Regarding the complete study: Technical replicates were generated by sequencing separate aliquots of the same genomic DNA pool, and four replicates were compared pairwise.

Per the germline V gene, MGHRA is the CDR1 and YSYEKL is the CDR2. Its CDR3 holds 14 amino acids, cysteine through phenylalanine. Here the CDR3 DNA is all that survives: 42 bases in frame from base 1. V drops 6 bases and J drops 3 bases, leaving 15 bases in between. What the study reported, not specific to this receptor: The beta-binomial model significantly reduced the number of clones called differentially abundant and the false-positive rate across all healthy-donor time intervals. Approximately 1.2 differentially abundant clones were flagged by the binomial model between technical replicates, whereas about 15 and 19 were flagged over approximately two weeks and four weeks, respectively. The authors expected that biological variance in healthy repertoires might rise further over much longer intervals, such as months to years. Variance in clone template counts between approximately 2-week samples significantly increased with total template count across all healthy donors.

In the case of this clone: Its antigen remains unidentified. Base qualities are not at hand, and no much larger clone is one base apart.

TCRbeta CDR3 regions were profiled by bias-controlled multiplex PCR amplification of genomic DNA with the immunoSEQ Assay. Per the source publication's procedure: To quantify the absolute abundance of each unique TCRbeta CDR3 region, the sequences were collapsed and filtered. Differential abundance was tested with two models: a binomial (Fisher-equivalent) model and a beta-binomial model that adds time-dependent variance fitted from healthy donors. Clones with fewer than 5 combined templates were removed, and a clone was called differentially abundant if the clone's Benjamini-Hochberg FDR was below 0.01. The form v = (b*log(k)+a)^2 was used to model beta-binomial variance as a function of total template count across the two samples. TCRdb holds this immuneACCESS table with in-frame rearrangements only. Some clones are missing; in checked studies, unresolved V genes explain under half, and the rest has no known cause. The V and J calls and clone size were taken over from that table, and D and trimming were inferred from the DNA. The sample contains 70,000 to 95,000 clones, 85% to 90% of them found a single time. The ten top clones hold around 4.3% of the sample.

No immune events such as infections were documented for the healthy donors during the collection period. Blood repertoires from healthy donors were used as a training cohort for calibrating time-dependent variance in a beta-binomial model of differential abundance of T-cell clones. The training cohort was composed of 10 or so healthy donors, 3 female and 7 male. Donor ages ranged from about 29 to 65 years, with an average of roughly 40 years. Whole blood was collected from each healthy donor at three time points spaced around 2 weeks apart and obtained from a commercial supplier. For immunosequencing, genomic DNA was extracted from unsorted whole blood.

The clonotype originates from a person aged 18-70 years in good health. The chain links TRBV4-1 with TRBJ2-7, with the D segment identity uncertain. Sequences were obtained from blood. The nucleotide sequence reads TGCGCCAGCAGTACTCCGGGCCTTCACTACGAGCAGTACTTC. Its protein reads: CASSTPGLHYEQYF.